The 8 T cell receptor beta chains below come from one sample, sequenced in a study of cytomegalovirus exposure and HLA in healthy donors. The method was immunoSEQ multiplex PCR; TCRdb's version includes in-frame clones alone and lacks a portion of them. The repertoire holds some 65,000 clones, with more than 95% as singletons. Sequenced: PBMCs. The receptors were gathered from a man aged 18-30 years in good health and CMV-seronegative.

The chain has TRBV11-3 and TRBJ1-1; TRBD1 matches 7 bases. Germline CDR1 is SGHNT and CDR2 is YENEEA. This CDR3 region has 14 residues. V dropped 6 bases and J dropped 1; count of bases not matched to a gene: 5. CDR3 in amino acids: CASRGRDRNTEAFF. The CDR3 bases are TGTGCCAGCAGGGGTCGGGACAGGAACACTGAAGCTTTCTTT.

The chain recombines TRBV18 with TRBJ1-2, with D possibly TRBD1 on 5 matching bases. Germline V gene sequence: CDR1 KGHSH, CDR2 LQKENI. V gave up 4 bases and J gave up 4 bases, with 16 bases separating them. The CDR3 runs 15 residues. The CDR3 nucleotides read TGTGCCAGCTCACAGAGTTCCGGGACTTCCTATGGCTACACCTTC. It translates to CASSQSSGTSYGYTF. The full variable domain, its missing parts supplied by reference TRBV18 and TRBJ1-2, is NAGVMQNPRHLVRRRGQEARLRCSPMKGHSHVYWYRQLPEEGLKFMVYLQKENIIDESGMPKERFSAEFPKEGPSILRIQQVVRGDSAAYFCASSQSSGTSYGYTFGSGTRLTVV.

The chain joins TRBV9 to TRBJ2-2, with 9 positions matching TRBD1. CDR3 length: 13 residues. After removal of 7 bases from V and 6 bases from J, the junction contained 4 bases not matched to a gene. Germline CDR1 is SGDLS and CDR2 is YYNGEE. The CDR3 nucleotides read TGTGCCAGCCGGACAGGGGAACCCGGGGAGCTGTTTTTT. This encodes CASRTGEPGELFF.

A single count supports this clone. The chain has TRBV7-9 and TRBJ2-7, with 10 positions matching TRBD2. Germline assignment: CDR1 SEHNR and CDR2 FQNEAQ (reference sequence). With V trimmed by 8 bases and J by 2 bases, 6 bases remained unmatched. This CDR3 spans 14 amino acids. CDR3 nucleotide sequence: TGTGCCAGCGAGGGACTAGCGCCGGCCTACGAGCAGTACTTC. Translation: CASEGLAPAYEQYF.

The J gene is TRBJ1-5, the V gene TRBV19, with 10 bases fitting TRBD1. This CDR3 has 18 amino acids. Per germline, CDR1 LNHDA and CDR2 SQIVND (reference sequence). With 3 bases clipped from V and 6 bases from J, the junction kept 14 bases outside the gene matches. Here the CDR3 reads CASSILLGQGRYGQPQHF. CDR3 bases: TGTGCCAGTAGTATCCTCCTGGGACAGGGGAGGTATGGTCAGCCCCAGCATTTT.

The table lists this clone with a few counts. V gene TRBV27 combines with J gene TRBJ1-2, with a tentative D call TRBD1 (6 bases). The CDR3 totals 14 residues. Germline-derived CDR1 and CDR2 are MNHEY and SMNVEV (reference sequence). V gave up 4 bases and J gave up 4 bases, with 13 bases separating them. The CDR3 nucleotides are TGTGCCAGCAGTTCCCTGACAGGTCCCTATGGCTACACCTTC. Protein: CASSSLTGPYGYTF.

The chain combines TRBV5-6 with TRBJ2-4, with D perhaps TRBD1 (6 bases). The CDR3 length is 16 residues. V was cut by 4 bases and J by 0 bases, with 14 bases left in between. CDR1 and CDR2 from the germline V gene are SGHDT and YYEEEE. This CDR3 reads CASSPGQNLAKNIQYF. The CDR3 nucleotides read TGTGCCAGCAGCCCCGGACAGAATCTAGCCAAAAACATTCAGTACTTC. Complete variable domain (other parts from reference TRBV5-6 and TRBJ2-4): DAGVTQSPTHLIKTRGQQVTLRCSPKSGHDTVSWYQQALGQGPQFIFQYYEEEERQRGNFPDRFSGHQFPNYSSELNVNALLLGDSALYLCASSPGQNLAKNIQYFGAGTRLSVL.

The rearrangement joins TRBV9 to TRBJ1-1, with a tentative D call TRBD1 (5 bases). Per germline, CDR1 SGDLS and CDR2 YYNGEE. The germline V and J ends were trimmed by 2 bases and 1 base, with 18 bases remaining between them. The CDR3 is made up of 17 amino acids. The CDR3 is CASSVGLLGYPNTEAFF. The DNA of the CDR3 is TGTGCCAGCAGCGTGGGACTACTAGGATATCCGAACACTGAAGCTTTCTTT.